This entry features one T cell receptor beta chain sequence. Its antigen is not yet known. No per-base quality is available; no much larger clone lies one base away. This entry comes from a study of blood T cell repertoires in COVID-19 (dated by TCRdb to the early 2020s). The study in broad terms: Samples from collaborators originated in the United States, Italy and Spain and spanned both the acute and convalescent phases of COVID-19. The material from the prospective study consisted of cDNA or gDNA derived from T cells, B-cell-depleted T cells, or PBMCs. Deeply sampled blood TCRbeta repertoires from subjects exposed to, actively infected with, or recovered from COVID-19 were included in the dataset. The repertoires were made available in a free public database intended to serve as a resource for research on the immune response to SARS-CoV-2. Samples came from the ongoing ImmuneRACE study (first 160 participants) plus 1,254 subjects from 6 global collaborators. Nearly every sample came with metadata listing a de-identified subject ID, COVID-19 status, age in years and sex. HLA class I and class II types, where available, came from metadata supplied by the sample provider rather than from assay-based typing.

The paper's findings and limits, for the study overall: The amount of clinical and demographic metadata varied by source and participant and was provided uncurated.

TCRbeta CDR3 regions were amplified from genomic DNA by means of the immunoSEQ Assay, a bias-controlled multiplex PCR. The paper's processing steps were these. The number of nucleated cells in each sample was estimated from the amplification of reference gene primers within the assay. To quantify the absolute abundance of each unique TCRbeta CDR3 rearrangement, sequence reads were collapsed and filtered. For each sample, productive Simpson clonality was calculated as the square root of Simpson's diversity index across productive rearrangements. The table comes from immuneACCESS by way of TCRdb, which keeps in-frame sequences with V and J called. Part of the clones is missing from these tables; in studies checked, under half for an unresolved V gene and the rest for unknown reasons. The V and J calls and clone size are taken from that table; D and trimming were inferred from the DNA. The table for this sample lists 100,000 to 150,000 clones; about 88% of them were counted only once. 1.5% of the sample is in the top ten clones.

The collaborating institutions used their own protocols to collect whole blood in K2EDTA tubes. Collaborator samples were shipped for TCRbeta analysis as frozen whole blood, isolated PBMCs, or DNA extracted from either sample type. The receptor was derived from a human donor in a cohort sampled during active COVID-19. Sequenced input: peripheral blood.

Read as DNA, the sequence is TGTGCCAGCAGTGCCCTAGCGGGGGAATACAATGAGCAGTTCTTC. Translation gives CASSALAGEYNEQFF. The V gene is TRBV25-1 and the J gene is TRBJ2-1, with 10 bases in between that match TRBD2. CDR1 and CDR2, looked up from the germline V gene, are MGHDK and SYGVNS. The CDR3 sequence holds 15 residues, the cysteine and phenylalanine included. Of all the DNA, just the CDR3 is kept, 45 bases in frame from base 1. Germline trimming amounts to 4 bases on V and 4 bases on J, with 4 as the count of junction bases outside the gene matches. Supplemented by the reference TRBV25-1 and TRBJ2-1 proteins around the CDR3, the complete variable domain is EADIYQTPRYLVIGTGKKITLECSQTMGHDKMYWYQQDPGMELHLIHYSYGVNSTEKGDLSSESTVSRIRTEHFPLTLESARPSHTSQYLCASSALAGEYNEQFFGPGTRLTVL.